The 14 T cell receptor beta chains reported below all come from one sample, sequenced in a study of CD8 T cells in ankylosing spondylitis. MiXCR, applied by TCRdb to the 5' RACE reads, yields one record per CDR3 protein. The sample includes around 320,000 distinct CDR3 sequences, about a fifth seen only once; the top ten take 3.5%. Sequenced sample: blood, either unsorted or a sorted T cell fraction (not recorded which). The receptors stem from a female donor with ankylosing spondylitis or in good health (not recorded which).

The gene calls are TRBV6-5 and TRBJ1-3; no clear D gene. Between the trimmed V and J ends, which lost 0 bases and 2 bases, there was a span of 14 bases. The CDR3 length is 17 residues. Germline loops: CDR1 MNHEY, CDR2 SVGAGI. CDR3 nucleotides: TGTGCCAGCAGTTACTCCTCACGCGGGTCCACTGGAAACACCATATATTTT. Protein sequence: CASSYSSRGSTGNTIYF.

This clonotype was counted ten times or more. This chain uses TRBV28 with TRBJ2-3, with 7 bases lining up with TRBD1. Germline-derived CDR1 and CDR2 are MDHEN and SYDVKM. The CDR3 runs 14 residues. The junction had 6 bases not matched to a gene; V was cut back by 3 bases and J by 6 bases. The CDR3 reads CASSFRGQGDTQYF. CDR3 bases: TGTGCCAGCAGTTTTAGGGGGCAAGGGGATACGCAGTATTTT.

The chain combines TRBV2 with TRBJ1-1; D possibly corresponds to TRBD1 (5 bases). The ends were cut back, 2 bases at V and 5 bases at J, with 18 bases in the middle. Germline CDR1 is SNHLY and CDR2 is FYNNEI. The CDR3 length is 16 residues. This CDR3 is CASSEQGGQGLTEAFF. The CDR3 DNA is TGTGCCAGCAGTGAACAAGGTGGTCAGGGTTTGACTGAAGCTTTCTTT.

This clonotype has only a few counts. V gene TRBV11-2 combines with J gene TRBJ2-5; D remains unclear. The CDR3 covers 12 residues. The V and J ends lost 2 bases and 5 bases respectively, with 6 bases between them. From germline, CDR1 is SGHAT and CDR2 FQNNGV. CDR3 sequence reads: CASSLQIETQYF. In DNA form, the CDR3 reads TGTGCCAGCAGCTTACAGATCGAGACCCAGTACTTC.

In this sample, this clonotype turned up many times. This chain joins TRBV29-1 and TRBJ2-7; weak D call: TRBD2 (5 bases). This CDR3 is built from 11 residues. Germline CDR1 is SQVTM and CDR2 is ANQGSEA. Trimming stripped 7 bases from V and 1 base from J, with 8 bases between. The CDR3 sequence: CSAGLSYEQYF. The CDR3 DNA reads as TGCAGCGCTGGACTTTCCTACGAGCAGTACTTC.

This clonotype was observed a handful of times. V usage is TRBV20-1 and J usage is TRBJ2-3; D is unresolved. Germline V CDR1 and CDR2: DFQATT, SNEGSKA (reference sequence). The CDR3 length is 11 residues. Between the trimmed V and J ends, which lost 6 bases and 3 bases, there was a span of 7 bases. The CDR3 sequence: CSAPWTDTQYF. The CDR3 nucleotides are TGCAGTGCCCCCTGGACAGATACGCAGTATTTT.

This clonotype was observed a few times. The V gene is TRBV6-5, the J gene TRBJ1-5; D is uncertain. The V gene's germline CDR1 is MNHEY and CDR2 SVGAGI. V shed 2 bases and J shed 3 bases, with 5 bases lying between them. CDR3 length equals 13 residues. CDR3 DNA sequence: TGTGCCAGCAGTTACACTCACAATCAGCCCCAGCATTTT. Translating gives CASSYTHNQPQHF.

This rearrangement joins TRBV7-9 to TRBJ2-3; D might be TRBD2 (5 bases). This CDR3 is built from 15 residues. Trimming removed 5 bases from V and 3 bases from J, with 15 bases in between. The germline V gene encodes CDR1 SEHNR and CDR2 FQNEAQ (reference sequence). The CDR3 spells CASSPRGSWTDTQYF. The CDR3 DNA reads TGTGCCAGCAGCCCCCGGGGTTCCTGGACAGATACGCAGTATTTT.

In DNA, the CDR3 is TGTGCCAGCAGCCGGGGACTATTAGAGACCCAGTACTTC. Its translation is CASSRGLLETQYF. The V call is TRBV7-2, the J call TRBJ2-5; 7 nucleotides match TRBD2. CDR1 and CDR2 (germline): SGHTA, FQGNSA. Losses at the gene ends were 5 bases for V and 4 bases for J; bases not matched to a gene: 4. The CDR3 is made up of 13 amino acids.

The rearrangement uses TRBV12-3 or TRBV12-4 and TRBJ2-3; the D is unclear. The V gene lost 7 bases and the J gene lost 0 bases, with 11 bases spanning the gap. This CDR3 spans 14 amino acids. The CDR3 sequence: CASTPTQSTDTQYF. The CDR3 DNA reads TGTGCCAGCACCCCGACTCAAAGCACAGATACGCAGTATTTT.

This clonotype was picked up a small number of times. This chain joins TRBV6-5 and TRBJ2-4, with a possible D match to TRBD1 (5 bases). The CDR3 contains 16 residues. The ends were cut back, 2 bases at V and 0 bases at J, with 11 bases in the middle. Looked up from germline, CDR1 is MNHEY and CDR2 is SVGAGI. Written as DNA, the CDR3 is TGTGCCAGCAGTTACCGACAGCCTATAGCCAAAAACATTCAGTACTTC. It yields the protein CASSYRQPIAKNIQYF.

This chain uses TRBV18 with TRBJ2-7; D is undetermined. The CDR3 totals 15 residues. V lost 3 bases and J 2 bases, leaving 14 bases between the germline ends. The germline CDR1 and CDR2 sequences are KGHSH and LQKENI. This CDR3 reads CASSPTGEPTYEQYF. The CDR3 nucleotides are TGTGCCAGCTCACCTACTGGGGAACCGACCTACGAGCAGTACTTC.

In its sample, this clonotype is medium-sized (0.01 to 0.1%). The chain uses TRBV29-1 and TRBJ2-7; TRBD2 might be the D (5 bases). The germline V gene encodes CDR1 SQVTM and CDR2 ANQGSEA. V shed 4 bases and J shed 3 bases, with 13 bases lying between them. This CDR3 has 13 amino acids. The CDR3 reads CSVGRQPHYEQYF. CDR3 bases: TGCAGCGTTGGGAGGCAGCCCCACTACGAGCAGTACTTC.

This clonotype was counted only a few times. The V and J genes are TRBV6-1 and TRBJ1-1, with D possibly being TRBD1 (6 bases). Trimming took 7 bases from V and 5 from J, leaving 17 bases between them. The CDR3 is 14 residues long. CDR1 and CDR2 (germline): MNHNS, SASEGT. The CDR3 DNA sequence: TGTGCCAGCAACGCACAAAGGGGGGGAACTGAAGCTTTCTTT. Protein sequence: CASNAQRGGTEAFF.